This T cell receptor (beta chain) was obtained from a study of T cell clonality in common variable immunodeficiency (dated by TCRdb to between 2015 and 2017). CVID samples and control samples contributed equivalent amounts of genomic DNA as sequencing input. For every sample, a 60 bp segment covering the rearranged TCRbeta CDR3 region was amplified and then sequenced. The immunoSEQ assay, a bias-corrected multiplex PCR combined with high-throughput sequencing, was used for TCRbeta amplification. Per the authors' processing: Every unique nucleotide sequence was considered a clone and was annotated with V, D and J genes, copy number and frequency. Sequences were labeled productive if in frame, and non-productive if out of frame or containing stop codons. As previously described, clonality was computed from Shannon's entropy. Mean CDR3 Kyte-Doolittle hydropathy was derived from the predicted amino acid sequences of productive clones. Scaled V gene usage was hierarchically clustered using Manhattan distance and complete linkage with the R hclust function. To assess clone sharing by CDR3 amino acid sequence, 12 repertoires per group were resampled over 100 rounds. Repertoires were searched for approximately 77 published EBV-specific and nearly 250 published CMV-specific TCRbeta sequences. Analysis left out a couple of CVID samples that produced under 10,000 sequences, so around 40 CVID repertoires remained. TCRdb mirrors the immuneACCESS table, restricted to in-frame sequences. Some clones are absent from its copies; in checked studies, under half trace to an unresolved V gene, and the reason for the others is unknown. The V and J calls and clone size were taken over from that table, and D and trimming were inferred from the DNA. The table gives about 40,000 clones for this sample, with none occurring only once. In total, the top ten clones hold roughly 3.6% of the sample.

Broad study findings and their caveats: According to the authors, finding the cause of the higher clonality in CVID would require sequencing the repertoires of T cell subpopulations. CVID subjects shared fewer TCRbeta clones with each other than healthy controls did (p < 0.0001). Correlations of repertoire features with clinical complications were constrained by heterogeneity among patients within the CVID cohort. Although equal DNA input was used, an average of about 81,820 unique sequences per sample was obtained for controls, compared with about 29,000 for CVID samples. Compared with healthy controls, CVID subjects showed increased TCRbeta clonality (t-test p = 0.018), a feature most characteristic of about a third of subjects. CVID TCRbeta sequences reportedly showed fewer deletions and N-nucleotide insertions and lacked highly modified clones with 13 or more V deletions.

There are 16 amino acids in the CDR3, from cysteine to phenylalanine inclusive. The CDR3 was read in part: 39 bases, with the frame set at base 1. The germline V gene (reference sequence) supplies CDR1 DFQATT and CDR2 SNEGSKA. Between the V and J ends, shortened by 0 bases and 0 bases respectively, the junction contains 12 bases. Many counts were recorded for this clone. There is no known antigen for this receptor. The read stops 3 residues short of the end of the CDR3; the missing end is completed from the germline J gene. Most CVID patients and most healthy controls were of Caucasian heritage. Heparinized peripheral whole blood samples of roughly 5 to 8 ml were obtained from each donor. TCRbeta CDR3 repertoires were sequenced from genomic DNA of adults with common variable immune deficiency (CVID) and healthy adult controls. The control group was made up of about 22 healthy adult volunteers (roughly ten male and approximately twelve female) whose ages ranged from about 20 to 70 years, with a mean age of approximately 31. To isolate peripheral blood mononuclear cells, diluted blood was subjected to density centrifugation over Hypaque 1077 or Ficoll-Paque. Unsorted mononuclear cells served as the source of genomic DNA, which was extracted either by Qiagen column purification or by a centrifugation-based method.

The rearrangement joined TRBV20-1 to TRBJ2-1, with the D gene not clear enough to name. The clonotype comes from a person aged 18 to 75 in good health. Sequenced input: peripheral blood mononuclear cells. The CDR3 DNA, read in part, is TGCAGTGCTAGAGATGTGATGAAGGGCTCCTACAATGAG. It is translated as CSARDVMKGSYNE. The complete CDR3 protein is CSARDVMKGSYNEQFF.